What follows is one T cell receptor (beta chain) and its context. Its antigen remains unknown. These data belong to a study of T cells after yellow fever vaccination. At the level of the study: Some fractions had low cell numbers, and these were prepared with SMART-Seq v4 Ultra Low Input.

Study results and limitations: The booster saw the reappearance of most primary-vaccination clones (roughly 96% CD4, roughly 90% CD8). The secondary response showed a weaker magnitude and a faster peak, day 5 versus 15.

V lost 8 bases and J lost 0, with 14 bases in between. Germline CDR1 is GTSNPN and CDR2 is SVGIG (reference sequence). The CDR3 covers 13 residues. UMIs were added to TCR cDNA along with a universal primer site when it was made by 5'RACE template switching. TCRdb used MiXCR to reprocess the 5' RACE reads, holding one entry per CDR3 protein. The sample has around 590,000 distinct CDR3 sequences; roughly 12% are singletons. This specimen consisted of PBMCs, obtained on the day of the yellow fever booster vaccination. The V and J genes are TRBV30 and TRBJ2-7; D not certain. The TCR comes from a man aged 25-40 years who received the YFV17D yellow fever vaccine. CDR3 region: CARSGRSSYEQYF. CDR3 sequence (DNA): TGTGCCCGGTCAGGCCGAAGCTCCTACGAGCAGTACTTC.